A selection of T cell receptor beta chains follows, all from one sample in a study of blood T cell repertoires in COVID-19. Assay used: immunoSEQ multiplex PCR; TCRdb lists only in-frame clones, some missing. The sample yields over 150,000 clones, 70% to 85% seen once. The sequencing input was peripheral blood. These receptor sequences come from a human donor in a cohort sampled during active COVID-19. The CDR3 runs from the conserved cysteine through the conserved F or W. The D gene is left open where the match is weak. Not every row has a clone size; where given, it reads once, few, many or a size class.

j_call v_call d_call clone_size cdr3_aa cdr3_nt
TRBJ2-4 TRBV18 NA NA CASSPKGVENIQYF TGTGCCAGCTCCCCAAAGGGGGTCGAAAACATTCAGTACTTC
TRBJ2-3 TRBV15 TRBD2 NA CAITGEGSTDTQYF TGTGCCATTACCGGGGAGGGGAGCACAGATACGCAGTATTTT
TRBJ1-5 TRBV6-6 TRBD1 many CASSLQGATQPQHF TGTGCCAGCAGTCTACAGGGGGCTACTCAGCCCCAGCATTTT
TRBJ1-3 TRBV7-9 TRBD1 NA CASIMGQGFCF TGTGCCAGCATAATGGGACAGGGGTTCTGTTTT
TRBJ2-5 TRBV20-1 NA many CSASSSTQYF TGCAGTGCTAGTTCCTCGACCCAGTACTTC
TRBJ2-7 TRBV12-3/TRBV12-4 TRBD2 NA CASSRDYTYEQYF TGTGCCAGCAGTCGGGACTACACCTACGAGCAGTACTTC
TRBJ2-5 TRBV7-2 TRBD1 NA CASNGQGVGTQYF TGTGCCAGCAATGGACAGGGGGTTGGGACCCAGTACTTC
TRBJ1-1 TRBV27 NA NA CASRRGGVRMNTEAFF TGTGCCAGCCGAAGGGGAGGGGTGAGGATGAACACTGAAGCTTTCTTT
TRBJ1-4 TRBV5-1 NA NA CASSIPANSTNEKLFF TGCGCCAGCAGCATCCCAGCGAATTCAACTAATGAAAAACTGTTTTTT
TRBJ1-2 TRBV29-1 NA NA CSVEFRVNPNYGYTF TGCAGCGTTGAATTCAGGGTGAACCCTAACTATGGCTACACCTTC
TRBJ2-7 TRBV6-5 NA NA CASSSTSYEQYF TGTGCCAGCAGTTCTACTAGCTACGAGCAGTACTTC
TRBJ1-5 TRBV7-2 NA NA CASSLVRDQPQHF TGTGCCAGCAGCTTAGTTAGAGATCAGCCCCAGCATTTT
TRBJ2-3 TRBV4-1 TRBD2 NA CASSQVAGGTDTQYF TGCGCCAGCAGCCAAGTAGCGGGAGGGACAGATACGCAGTATTTT
TRBJ2-3 TRBV18 TRBD1 NA CASSPLLQGAGTDTQYF TGTGCCAGCTCACCACTTTTACAGGGGGCGGGCACAGATACGCAGTATTTT
TRBJ1-1 TRBV19 TRBD1 NA CASSIGTGRTEAFF TGTGCCAGTAGTATTGGGACAGGACGGACTGAAGCTTTCTTT
TRBJ2-7 TRBV3-1/TRBV3-2 NA NA CASRPRGRPYEQYF TGTGCCAGCAGGCCTCGAGGGAGACCCTACGAGCAGTACTTC
TRBJ2-5 TRBV7-2 TRBD2 NA CASSQAGGRETQYF TGTGCCAGCAGCCAGGCGGGAGGGCGGGAGACCCAGTACTTC
TRBJ2-4 TRBV5-6 NA NA CASSLIAGAKNIQYF TGTGCCAGCAGCTTAATTGCGGGGGCCAAAAACATTCAGTACTTC
TRBJ1-5 TRBV30 NA NA CASSGVSNQPQHF TGTGCCTCCTCCGGGGTTAGCAATCAGCCCCAGCATTTT
TRBJ2-2 TRBV7-9 NA NA CATRQSNTGELFF TGTGCCACCCGACAGTCGAACACCGGGGAGCTGTTTTTT
TRBJ2-7 TRBV5-6 NA NA CASSLGTSFQQYF TGTGCCAGCAGCCTAGGTACATCCTTCCAGCAGTACTTC
TRBJ2-1 TRBV5-1 NA few CASSHGGARRNEQFF TGCGCCAGCAGCCACGGCGGGGCTAGGAGGAATGAGCAGTTCTTC
TRBJ2-7 TRBV7-2 TRBD2 medium-sized CASSLILAGGDEQYF TGTGCCAGCAGCTTAATCCTAGCGGGAGGGGACGAGCAGTACTTC
TRBJ2-5 TRBV29-1 NA few CSVDSNGLRETQYF TGCAGCGTCGATAGTAACGGCTTGAGGGAGACCCAGTACTTC
TRBJ2-7 TRBV5-1 TRBD1 once CASSTGQGSYEQYF TGCGCCAGCAGCACGGGACAGGGGTCCTACGAGCAGTACTTC